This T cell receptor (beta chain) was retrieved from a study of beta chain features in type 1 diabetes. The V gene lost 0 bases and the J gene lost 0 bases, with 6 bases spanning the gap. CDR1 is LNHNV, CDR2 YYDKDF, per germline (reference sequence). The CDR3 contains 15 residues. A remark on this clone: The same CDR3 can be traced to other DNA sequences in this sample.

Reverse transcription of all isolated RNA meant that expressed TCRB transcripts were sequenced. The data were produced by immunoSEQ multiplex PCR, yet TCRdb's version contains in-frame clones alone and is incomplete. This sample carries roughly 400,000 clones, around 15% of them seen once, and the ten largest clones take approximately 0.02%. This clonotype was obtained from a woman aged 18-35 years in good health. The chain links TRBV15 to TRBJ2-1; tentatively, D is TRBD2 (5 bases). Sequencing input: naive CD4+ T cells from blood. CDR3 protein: CATSRDRGSYNEQFF. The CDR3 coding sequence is TGTGCCACCAGCAGAGATCGGGGCTCCTACAATGAGCAGTTCTTC.